This T cell receptor beta chain was identified during a study of blood T cell repertoires in COVID-19. For the study at large: Researchers got acute and convalescent COVID-19 samples from the United States, Italy and Spain. PBMCs, B-cell-depleted T cells, or T cells provided the cDNA or gDNA that made up the material.

Study processing details: Amplification with reference gene primers provided the estimates of nucleated cell counts. Measured with immunoSEQ multiplex PCR; TCRdb has only the in-frame clones, and not every one. V and J calls and clone size follow that table, whereas D and trimming were derived from the DNA. The top ten clones hold roughly 1.8% of a sample with 150,000 or so clones, about 73% of them seen once. The CDR3 runs to 13 residues. Germline values: CDR1 MNHEY, CDR2 SVGEGT. V was trimmed by 2 bases and J by 7 bases, leaving 11 bases between them. Source material: peripheral blood. This rearrangement joins TRBV6-2 or TRBV6-3 to TRBJ2-5; D is perhaps TRBD2 (5 bases). The sequence derives from an older man with acute or convalescent COVID-19. CDR3 protein: CASSYGVRGTQYF. The CDR3 DNA is TGTGCCAGCAGTTACGGAGTTCGGGGGACCCAGTACTTC.